This T cell receptor (beta chain) was observed in a study of identical twins. Study-wide points: Fewer insertions characterized abundant cord blood beta clonotypes, whereas memory repertoires showed none. Out-of-frame alpha sequences shared by twins were enriched for low generation probability.

Remarks on this clonotype: What it binds is unknown.

One entry per CDR3 protein results from TCRdb running MiXCR on the 5' RACE reads. The sample carries about 520,000 distinct CDR3 sequences, 20% to 25% recorded once. The donor group consisted entirely of healthy Caucasians. V was clipped by 6 bases and J by 5 bases, with 25 bases between them. The CDR3 runs to 16 residues. Germline V gene sequence: CDR1 DFQATT, CDR2 SNEGSKA (reference sequence). These same records also appear under a second study, on T cells expressing NK-cell markers.

Sequencing input: CD4+ T cells sorted from blood. The rearrangement uses TRBV20-1 and TRBJ2-5, with a weak D call TRBD1 (6 bases). The TCR was taken from a woman aged 18-29 years in good health. CDR3 nucleotide sequence: TGCAGTGCACAAACGCCGGGACACCCAAAGAGGGAGACCCAGTACTTC. This codes for CSAQTPGHPKRETQYF.